These 6 T cell receptor beta chains were sequenced from one sample in a study of molecular identifiers for immune sequencing clone quantification. TCRdb itself ran the PCR reads through MiXCR, one entry per CDR3 protein. The table records about 500,000 distinct CDR3 sequences, less than 30% of them present only once. The sample comprised naive CD8+ T cells from blood, with Jurkat cell RNA spiked in. Described subset: FACS-sorted CD8+CD4-CCR7+CD45RA+ naive T cells. These receptors were taken from a human donor in good health. Some libraries in this study had Jurkat cell RNA spiked in.

This clonotype was detected ten times or more. J is TRBJ1-4 and V is TRBV7-8; D is undetermined. CDR1 and CDR2 (germline): SGHVS, FQNEAQ. V was cut by 0 bases and J by 6 bases, with 17 bases left in between. This CDR3 contains 17 residues. CDR3: CASSLASTWIRDEKLFF. CDR3 bases: TGTGCCAGCAGCTTAGCGTCCACCTGGATAAGAGATGAAAAACTGTTTTTT.

Regarding this clonotype: It is likely a read error, because the conserved phenylalanine at the end of the CDR3 is missing. This sequence joins TRBV11-2 and TRBJ1-2; D call uncertain. V shed 5 bases and J shed 3 bases, with 7 bases lying between them. The germline V gene has CDR1 SGHAT and CDR2 FQNNGV. CDR3 length: 12 amino acids. CDR3: CASSDGHYGYTL. CDR3 DNA sequence: TGTGCCAGCAGCGATGGACACTATGGCTACACCCTC.

This chain links TRBV7-7 with TRBJ1-1; the match to TRBD1 covers 10 bases. The CDR3 consists of 20 residues. Germline assignment: CDR1 SSHAT and CDR2 FNYEAQ (reference sequence). V dropped 5 bases and J dropped 4; count of bases not matched to a gene: 22. The CDR3 region is CASSPLTGPGQGIIGTEAFF. The CDR3 coding sequence is TGTGCCAGCAGCCCTCTAACTGGACCGGGACAGGGGATTATAGGCACTGAAGCTTTCTTT.

This clonotype was observed many times. The J gene is TRBJ1-1, the V gene TRBV6-2 or TRBV6-3, with TRBD1 as a possible D gene (6 bases). Germline V gene lookup returns CDR1 MNHEY and CDR2 SVGEGT. V was shortened by 2 bases and J by 0 bases, with 7 bases between the two germline ends. This CDR3 is built from 14 residues. This chain's CDR3 is CASSYGGLNTEAFF. CDR3 DNA sequence: TGTGCCAGCAGTTACGGGGGGCTGAACACTGAAGCTTTCTTT.

In its sample, this clonotype was seen a few times. The chain recombines TRBV9 with TRBJ2-1, with a weak D call TRBD2 (6 bases). V lost 0 bases, J lost 0 bases, and 13 bases lay in between. This CDR3 comprises 17 residues. CDR1 and CDR2 from the germline V gene are SGDLS and YYNGEE. The CDR3 spells CASSVERSGYSYNEQFF. The CDR3 DNA sequence: TGTGCCAGCAGCGTAGAGCGTAGCGGATACTCCTACAATGAGCAGTTCTTC.

In the case of this clonotype: This may come from a read error, since a much larger clone is one base off. The chain has TRBV29-1 and TRBJ2-3; D uncertain. The J call is in doubt because the DNA end fits TRBJ1-5 better. The CDR3 is 16 amino acids. The germline gives CDR1 SQVTM, CDR2 ANQGSEA. The CDR3 DNA sequence: TGCAGCGTTGCCGGACTAGCGGTGGCGAGCACAGATACGCAGCATTTT. This encodes CSVAGLAVASTDTQHF.